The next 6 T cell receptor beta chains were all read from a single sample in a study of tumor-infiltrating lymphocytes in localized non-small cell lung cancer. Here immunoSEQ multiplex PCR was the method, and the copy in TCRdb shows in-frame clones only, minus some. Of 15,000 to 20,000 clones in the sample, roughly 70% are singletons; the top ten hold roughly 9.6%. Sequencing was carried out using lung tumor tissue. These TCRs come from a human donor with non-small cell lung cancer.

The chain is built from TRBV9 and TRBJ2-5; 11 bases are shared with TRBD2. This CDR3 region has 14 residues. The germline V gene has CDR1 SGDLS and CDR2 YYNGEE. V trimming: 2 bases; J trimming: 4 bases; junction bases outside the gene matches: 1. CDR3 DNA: TGTGCCAGCAGCGTCGGACTAGCGGGAGAGACCCAGTACTTC. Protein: CASSVGLAGETQYF. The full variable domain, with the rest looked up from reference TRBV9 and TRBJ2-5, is DSGVTQTPKHLITATGQRVTLRCSPRSGDLSVYWYQQSLDQGLQFLIQYYNGEERAKGNILERFSAQQFPDLHSELNLSSLELGDSALYFCASSVGLAGETQYFGPGTRLLVL.

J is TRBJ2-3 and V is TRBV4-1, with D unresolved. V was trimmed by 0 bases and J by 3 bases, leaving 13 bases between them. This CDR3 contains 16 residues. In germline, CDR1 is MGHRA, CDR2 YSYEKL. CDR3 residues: CASSQEVVVRTDTQYF. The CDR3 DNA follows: TGCGCCAGCAGCCAAGAGGTCGTTGTGAGGACAGATACGCAGTATTTT.

The CDR3 is CAWSGGGGEQYF. The CDR3 DNA reads TGTGCCTGGAGTGGCGGGGGAGGCGAGCAGTACTTC. This chain uses TRBV30 with TRBJ2-7; 7 nucleotides agree with TRBD2. Trimming removed 1 base from V and 6 bases from J; junction bases left unmatched: 3. The CDR3 sequence is 12 residues long. The V gene's germline CDR1 is GTSNPN and CDR2 SVGIG (reference sequence).

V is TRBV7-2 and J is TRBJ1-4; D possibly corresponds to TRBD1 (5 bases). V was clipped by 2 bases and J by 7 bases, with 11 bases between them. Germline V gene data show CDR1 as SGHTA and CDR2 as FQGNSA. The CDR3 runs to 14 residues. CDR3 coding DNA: TGTGCCAGCAGCTTAACGGGGCCACGTGAAAAACTGTTTTTT. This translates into CASSLTGPREKLFF. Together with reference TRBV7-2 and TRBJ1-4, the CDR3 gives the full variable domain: GAGVSQSPSNKVTEKGKDVELRCDPISGHTALYWYRQSLGQGLEFLIYFQGNSAPDKSGLPSDRFSAERTGGSVSTLTIQRTQQEDSAVYLCASSLTGPREKLFFGSGTQLSVL.

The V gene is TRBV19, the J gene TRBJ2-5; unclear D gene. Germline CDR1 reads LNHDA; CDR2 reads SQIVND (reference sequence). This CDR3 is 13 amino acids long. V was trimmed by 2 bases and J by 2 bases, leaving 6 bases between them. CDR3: CASSIRRQETQYF. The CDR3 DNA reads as TGTGCCAGTAGTATACGCAGACAAGAGACCCAGTACTTC.

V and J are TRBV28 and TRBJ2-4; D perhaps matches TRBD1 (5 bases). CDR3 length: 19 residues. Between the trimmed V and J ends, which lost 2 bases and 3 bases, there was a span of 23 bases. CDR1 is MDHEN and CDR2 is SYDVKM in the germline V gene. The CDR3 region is CASSLGTQGSIRLKNIQYF. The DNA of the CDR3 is TGTGCCAGCAGTTTAGGCACTCAGGGAAGCATTCGTCTCAAAAACATTCAGTACTTC. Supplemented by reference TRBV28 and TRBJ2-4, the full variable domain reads DVKVTQSSRYLVKRTGEKVFLECVQDMDHENMFWYRQDPGLGLRLIYFSYDVKMKEKGDIPEGYSVSREKKERFSLILESASTNQTSMYLCASSLGTQGSIRLKNIQYFGAGTRLSVL.